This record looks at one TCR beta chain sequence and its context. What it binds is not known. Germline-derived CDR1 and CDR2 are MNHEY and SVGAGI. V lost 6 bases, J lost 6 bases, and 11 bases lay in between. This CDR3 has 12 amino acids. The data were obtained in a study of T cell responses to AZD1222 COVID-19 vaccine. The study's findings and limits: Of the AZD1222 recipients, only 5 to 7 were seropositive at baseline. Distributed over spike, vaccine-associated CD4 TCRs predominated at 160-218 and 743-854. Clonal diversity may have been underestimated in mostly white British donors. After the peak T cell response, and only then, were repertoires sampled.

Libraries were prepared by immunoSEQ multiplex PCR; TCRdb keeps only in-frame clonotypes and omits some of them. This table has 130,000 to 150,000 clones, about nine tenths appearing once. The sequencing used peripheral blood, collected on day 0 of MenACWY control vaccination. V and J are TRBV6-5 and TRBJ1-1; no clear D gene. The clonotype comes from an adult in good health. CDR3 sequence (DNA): TGTGCCAGCAGCCTCGGTTTGTCTGAAGCTTTCTTT. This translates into CASSLGLSEAFF.